The 19 T cell receptor beta chains in this list originate from one sample, sequenced in a study of cytomegalovirus exposure and HLA in healthy donors. A multiplex PCR was run with 60 Vbeta primers and 13 Jbeta primers. Libraries were prepared by immunoSEQ multiplex PCR; TCRdb keeps only in-frame clonotypes and omits some of them. The repertoire consists of 150,000 or so clones, with 65% to 85% occurring once and the leading ten covering roughly 4.5%. The specimen sequenced was PBMCs. The source of these receptors is a woman in her forties or fifties in good health and CMV-seropositive.

The chain is built from TRBV7-2 and TRBJ2-1; TRBD1 matches 11 bases. V lost 0 bases and J lost 10; bases outside the gene matches: 5. This CDR3 has 15 residues. Germline V gene sequence: CDR1 SGHTA, CDR2 FQGNSA. CDR3 loop: CASSLAGQGVGEQFF. The DNA of the CDR3 is TGTGCCAGCAGCTTAGCGGGACAGGGGGTTGGGGAGCAGTTCTTC.

The CDR3 sequence: CASSLKRVTGELFF. DNA of the CDR3: TGTGCCAGCAGCTTGAAGAGGGTTACCGGGGAGCTGTTTTTT. This chain connects TRBV7-2 to TRBJ2-2; a weak D match, TRBD2 (5 bases). This CDR3 is built from 14 residues. Germline V lookup: CDR1 SGHTA, CDR2 FQGNSA. Trimming pared 3 bases from V and 5 bases from J, leaving 10 bases between.

The V and J genes are TRBV18 and TRBJ2-1; D call uncertain. The CDR3 has 14 amino acids. V lost 0 bases to trimming and J lost 5 bases, with 8 bases between them. CDR1 is KGHSH and CDR2 is LQKENI in the germline V gene. The CDR3 protein is CASSPPLENNEQFF. CDR3 DNA sequence: TGTGCCAGCTCACCACCCTTAGAAAACAATGAGCAGTTCTTC.

The chain carries TRBV4-2 and TRBJ1-6; 7 bases agree with TRBD1. Germline V gene data show CDR1 as LGHNA and CDR2 as YNFKEQ. The CDR3 length is 15 residues. J lost 10 bases, V lost 4 bases, and 10 bases had no gene match. The CDR3 reads CASSPDGQVDSPLHF. Here the CDR3 DNA reads TGTGCCAGCAGCCCTGACGGACAGGTCGACTCACCCCTCCACTTT.

This rearrangement joins TRBV15 to TRBJ2-7; tentatively, D is TRBD1 (6 bases). The CDR3 totals 15 residues. Germline V CDR1 and CDR2: LNHNV, YYDKDF (reference sequence). The V end was cut by 0 bases, the J end by 6 bases, with 15 bases between. This CDR3 reads CATSRDQGLEPEQYF. CDR3 DNA: TGTGCCACCAGCAGAGATCAGGGGTTGGAACCCGAGCAGTACTTC.

This clone came up a few times. The chain combines TRBV7-9 with TRBJ2-3; 8 bases are a match to TRBD2. The CDR3 consists of 17 residues. CDR1 SEHNR and CDR2 FQNEAQ come from the germline V gene (reference sequence). The V and J ends lost 4 bases and 5 bases, in that order; junction bases with no gene match: 14. In nucleotides, the CDR3 is TGTGCCAGCAGCTATACTCGGTCGGGGGGGCCGGGAGATACGCAGTATTTT. It yields the protein CASSYTRSGGPGDTQYF.

The rearrangement joins TRBV7-9 to TRBJ2-1; tentative D call: TRBD2 (6 bases). Trimming took 5 bases from V and 5 from J, leaving 19 bases between them. The CDR3 consists of 16 residues. Germline V CDR1 and CDR2: SEHNR, FQNEAQ (reference sequence). The CDR3 DNA reads as TGTGCCAGCAGCGCCTCTCGGGGACTGGGGGACAATGAGCAGTTCTTC. Protein sequence: CASSASRGLGDNEQFF.

V is TRBV28 and J is TRBJ1-5; tentative D call: TRBD1 (6 bases). The CDR3 is 12 residues long. Germline V CDR1 and CDR2: MDHEN, SYDVKM. Trimming took 8 bases from V and 3 from J, leaving 8 bases between them. The CDR3 nucleotides are TGTGCCAGCCGACAGGTCAATCAGCCCCAGCATTTT. The encoded protein is CASRQVNQPQHF.

The rearrangement uses TRBV5-4 and TRBJ2-1; 7 positions agree with TRBD2. The CDR3 consists of 15 residues. V lost 2 bases to trimming and J lost 8 bases; unmatched junction nucleotides: 10. Germline-derived CDR1 and CDR2 are SGHNT and YYREEE (reference sequence). The CDR3 protein is CASSFIGRLADEQFF. The CDR3 DNA sequence: TGTGCCAGCAGCTTCATTGGACGGCTAGCGGATGAGCAGTTCTTC. Complete variable domain (other parts from reference TRBV5-4 and TRBJ2-1): ETGVTQSPTHLIKTRGQQVTLRCSSQSGHNTVSWYQQALGQGPQFIFQYYREEENGRGNFPPRFSGLQFPNYSSELNVNALELDDSALYLCASSFIGRLADEQFFGPGTRLTVL.

This clone was observed a few times. The chain is built from TRBV5-4 and TRBJ2-1; 10 nucleotides line up with TRBD2. This CDR3 spans 17 amino acids. Germline V gene data show CDR1 as SGHNT and CDR2 as YYREEE (reference sequence). V trimming: 3 bases; J trimming: 1 base; junction bases outside the gene matches: 7. The CDR3 sequence: CASSSRVLAGSYNEQFF. The DNA of the CDR3 is TGTGCCAGCAGCTCCCGAGTACTAGCGGGGTCCTACAATGAGCAGTTCTTC.

The chain joins TRBV18 to TRBJ2-2; 7 nucleotides agree with TRBD2. J was trimmed by 3 bases and V by 2 bases; bases with no gene match: 0. There are 14 residues in the CDR3. Germline V gives CDR1 KGHSH, CDR2 LQKENI. The DNA of the CDR3 is TGTGCCAGCTCACCAGGGAGGGACACCGGGGAGCTGTTTTTT. This codes for CASSPGRDTGELFF.

A few counts support this clone. This rearrangement joins TRBV11-2 to TRBJ1-4; D uncertain. Trimming stripped 1 base from V and 10 bases from J, with 13 bases between. The CDR3 runs 14 residues. The germline V gene encodes CDR1 SGHAT and CDR2 FQNNGV. Here the CDR3 reads CASSLGRGVGKLFF. The CDR3 region has the DNA TGTGCCAGCAGCTTAGGGCGGGGAGTTGGAAAACTGTTTTTT.

The chain has TRBV5-1 and TRBJ2-1; 8 bases fit TRBD2. CDR1 and CDR2 (germline): SGHRS, YFSETQ. This CDR3 comprises 17 residues. Losses at the gene ends were 1 base for V and 6 bases for J; bases not matched to a gene: 12. The CDR3 region is CASSLRVAGSGLNEQFF. CDR3 in DNA: TGCGCCAGCAGCTTGAGGGTAGCGGGAAGTGGACTCAATGAGCAGTTCTTC.

This chain uses TRBV7-9 with TRBJ1-2; maybe TRBD1 (5 bases). V lost 5 bases and J 4 bases, leaving 8 bases between the germline ends. Germline CDR1 is SEHNR and CDR2 is FQNEAQ (reference sequence). The CDR3 spans 12 residues. For the CDR3, the DNA is TGTGCCAGCAGCGTCGACAGCTATGGCTACACCTTC. Residues: CASSVDSYGYTF.

This clone was picked up one time. V and J are TRBV28 and TRBJ1-1; D uncertain. In germline, CDR1 is MDHEN, CDR2 SYDVKM. Trimming removed 5 bases from V and 4 bases from J, with 17 bases in between. The CDR3 covers 15 residues. This CDR3 reads CASSPPPFGSTEAFF. The CDR3 DNA reads TGTGCCAGCAGTCCCCCTCCTTTCGGGAGCACTGAAGCTTTCTTT.

The table lists this clone with a few counts. This chain links TRBV28 with TRBJ2-7, with 7 nucleotides matching TRBD1. J gave up 8 bases and V 10 bases, and 11 bases lay outside the gene matches. Germline assignment: CDR1 MDHEN and CDR2 SYDVKM. This CDR3 comprises 12 residues. CDR3 sequence (DNA): TGTGCCACCCTTCAAGGGGACAGAAAGCAGTACTTC. Translation: CATLQGDRKQYF.

This chain connects TRBV2 to TRBJ2-1, with D possibly matching TRBD2 (6 bases). Trimming left V 8 bases short and J 7 bases short, with 9 bases between. Germline lookup yields CDR1 SNHLY and CDR2 FYNNEI. This CDR3 is 11 amino acids long. Written as DNA, the CDR3 is TGTGCCAGCGGGAGGACGAATGAGCAGTTCTTC. It codes for CASGRTNEQFF.

The chain couples TRBV6-1 to TRBJ2-7, with 11 bases matching TRBD2. In germline, CDR1 is MNHNS, CDR2 SASEGT. V trimming: 1 base; J trimming: 2 bases; junction bases outside the gene matches: 1. CDR3 length equals 15 residues. CDR3 nucleotide sequence: TGTGCCAGCAGTGAAGAACTAGCGGGGGCCTACGAGCAGTACTTC. Translated: CASSEELAGAYEQYF.

This clone was counted a single time. V usage is TRBV7-9 and J usage is TRBJ1-1, with D uncertain. Germline CDR1 reads SEHNR; CDR2 reads FQNEAQ (reference sequence). V lost 5 bases, J lost 5 bases, and 12 bases lay in between. The CDR3 totals 13 residues. CDR3: CASSRGLGTEAFF. The DNA of the CDR3 is TGTGCCAGCAGCCGAGGGTTGGGGACTGAAGCTTTCTTT.